Presented here are 18 T cell receptor beta chains from one specimen sequenced in a study of blood T cells in healthy people across ages. A second roughly 6 to 11 cycle PCR used barcoded and J-beta primers. One entry per CDR3 protein results from TCRdb running MiXCR on the 5' RACE reads. The table includes roughly 680,000 distinct CDR3 sequences, over 40% detected once. Material for sequencing was blood. The receptors here all came from a woman older than 75 in good health.

This clonotype was counted ten times or more. The CDR3 DNA reads as TGTGCCAGCAGTTACTCTAGCGGTGGCTCCTACGAGCAGTACTTC. Its protein is CASSYSSGGSYEQYF. The chain uses TRBV6-5 and TRBJ2-7; D is perhaps TRBD2 (6 bases). CDR1 is MNHEY, CDR2 SVGAGI, per germline. This CDR3 has 15 residues. V shed 0 bases and J shed 0 bases, with 9 bases lying between them.

The rearrangement joins TRBV29-1 to TRBJ2-1; 9 nucleotides line up with TRBD1. Trimming at V came to 3 bases and at J to 9 bases, leaving 6 bases not matched to a gene. CDR1 and CDR2 from the germline V gene are SQVTM and ANQGSEA. The length of the CDR3 is 13 residues. The CDR3 DNA reads TGCAGCGTTGAGTACAGGGGGCGCAGTGAGCAGTTCTTC. Translating it yields CSVEYRGRSEQFF.

V and J are TRBV25-1 and TRBJ1-2; a weak D match, TRBD1 (5 bases). CDR3 length: 14 amino acids. CDR1 and CDR2 (germline): MGHDK, SYGVNS. Between the trimmed V and J ends, which lost 6 bases and 6 bases, there was a span of 17 bases. The CDR3 nucleotides are TGTGCCAGCAGGGGAACCGGGACGGCCAATGGCTACACCTTC. The encoded protein is CASRGTGTANGYTF.

The rearrangement uses TRBV12-3 or TRBV12-4 and TRBJ1-1, with D maybe TRBD1 (6 bases). The CDR3 is 13 amino acids. V was shortened by 6 bases and J by 3 bases, with 11 bases between the two germline ends. The CDR3 bases are TGTGCCAGCAGCCTGACAGGCTACACTGAAGCTTTCTTT. It codes for CASSLTGYTEAFF.

The chain links TRBV20-1 to TRBJ1-4; TRBD1 aligns across 9 bases. The CDR3 contains 15 residues. Germline-derived CDR1 and CDR2 are DFQATT and SNEGSKA (reference sequence). Trimming at V came to 0 bases and at J to 3 bases, leaving 2 bases not matched to a gene. CDR3 nucleotides: TGCAGTGCTAGAGAAGGGACAGGGTCTAATGAAAAACTGTTTTTT. Amino acids: CSAREGTGSNEKLFF.

This chain links TRBV7-9 with TRBJ2-3; 8 bases map to TRBD2. With 11 bases clipped from V and 3 bases from J, the junction kept 13 bases outside the gene matches. CDR3 length: 15 amino acids. From germline, CDR1 is SEHNR and CDR2 FQNEAQ (reference sequence). CDR3 loop: CAGMSGSLDTDTQYF. For the CDR3, the DNA is TGTGCCGGTATGAGCGGGAGTTTGGATACAGATACGCAGTATTTT.

To note about this clonotype: A much larger clone lies a single base off, so this may be a read error. V usage is TRBV12-3 or TRBV12-4 and J usage is TRBJ2-3; D remains unclear. The CDR3 spans 13 residues. V gave up 6 bases and J gave up 4 bases, with 11 bases separating them. In DNA form, the CDR3 reads TGTGCCAGCAGCCCCCACCAGGCAGATACGCAGTATTTT. This gives the protein CASSPHQADTQYF.

This clonotype was counted between two and nine times. V gene TRBV12-3 or TRBV12-4 combines with J gene TRBJ1-5; D unresolved. The CDR3 covers 13 residues. The germline V and J ends were trimmed by 3 bases and 6 bases, with 9 bases remaining between them. The CDR3 spells CASSFRRGQPQHF. CDR3 sequence (DNA): TGTGCCAGCAGTTTTAGACGGGGTCAGCCCCAGCATTTT.

The rearrangement links TRBV20-1 to TRBJ2-1; D is unresolved. From germline, CDR1 is DFQATT and CDR2 SNEGSKA (reference sequence). CDR3 length: 14 amino acids. Between the trimmed V and J ends, which lost 5 bases and 4 bases, there was a span of 15 bases. CDR3 protein: CSAPRPLGYNEQFF. CDR3 nucleotide sequence: TGCAGTGCTCCCCGGCCCCTCGGGTACAATGAGCAGTTCTTC.

To note about this clonotype: A read error may account for a junction end that differs from germline. This sequence joins TRBV12-3 or TRBV12-4 and TRBJ2-1; 11 bases line up with TRBD2. The CDR3 contains 16 residues. The CDR3 here is CASRKPSGLAGNKQFF. The CDR3 DNA sequence: TGTGCCAGCAGGAAACCCTCCGGACTAGCGGGCAATAAGCAGTTCTTC.

The chain carries TRBV3-1 and TRBJ2-7; D might be TRBD1 (6 bases). Gene TRBJ2-5 matches the end of the DNA better, so the J call may be wrong. Germline values: CDR1 LGHDT, CDR2 YNNKEL (reference sequence). This CDR3 has 18 amino acids. The CDR3 sequence: CASRPNAFRTAQVKTQYF. The CDR3 nucleotides are TGTGCCAGCAGACCCAACGCCTTCCGGACAGCCCAGGTGAAGACCCAGTACTTC.

The V gene is TRBV6-4, the J gene TRBJ1-5; possible D gene TRBD1, 6 bases. The CDR3 sequence is 15 residues long. Germline V gives CDR1 MRHNA, CDR2 SNTAGT. V lost 3 bases and J lost 4, with 13 bases in between. In DNA form, the CDR3 reads TGTGCCAGCAGTGAGTCGACAGGCCAGAATCAGCCCCAGCATTTT. It yields the protein CASSESTGQNQPQHF.

This chain links TRBV9 with TRBJ1-1; 7 bases align to TRBD1. The CDR3 consists of 15 residues. Germline CDR1 is SGDLS and CDR2 is YYNGEE. Trimming cost V 3 bases and J 1 base; bases outside gene matches: 6. As DNA, the CDR3 is TGTGCCAGCAGCGCTACCGGGACAGAGAACACTGAAGCTTTCTTT. It is translated as CASSATGTENTEAFF.

As concerns this clonotype: At one end, the junction sequence differs from germline, possibly due to a read error. The J gene is TRBJ2-5, the V gene TRBV29-1; D tentatively reads TRBD1 or TRBD2 (7 bases each). CDR3 size: 12 residues. Germline CDR1 is SQVTM and CDR2 is ANQGSEA. CDR3 sequence reads: CSAGGEKETRYF. The CDR3 coding sequence is TGCAGCGCAGGGGGGGAAAAAGAGACCCGGTACTTC.

V and J are TRBV20-1 and TRBJ1-2; perhaps TRBD1 as D (5 bases). Trimming cost V 8 bases and J 2 bases, with 27 bases left between them. The CDR3 contains 17 residues. The germline CDR1 and CDR2 sequences are DFQATT and SNEGSKA (reference sequence). The CDR3 loop reads CSLRPGYTGRGNYGYTF. The CDR3 nucleotides are TGCAGTCTCCGTCCCGGGTATACGGGGCGGGGGAACTATGGCTACACCTTC.

In its sample, this clonotype was seen once. The V and J genes are TRBV2 and TRBJ1-2; TRBD1 might be the D (6 bases). The CDR3 runs 13 residues. Trimming cost V 6 bases and J 6 bases, with 14 bases left between them. Germline lookup yields CDR1 SNHLY and CDR2 FYNNEI. The CDR3 is CASSARQVDGYTF. The CDR3 nucleotides are TGTGCCAGCAGCGCAAGACAGGTTGATGGCTACACCTTC.

In nucleotides, the CDR3 is TGCGCCAGCAGCCCTCACTCTAGCGGGGGGGCCACAGATACGCAGTATTTT. Its protein product is CASSPHSSGGATDTQYF. J is TRBJ2-3 and V is TRBV5-1, with 12 bases that match TRBD2. Looked up from germline, CDR1 is SGHRS and CDR2 is YFSETQ. The CDR3 spans 17 residues. V lost 4 bases, J lost 2 bases, and 8 bases stayed unmatched.

There are many counts of this clonotype. J is TRBJ2-3 and V is TRBV29-1; no clear D. The CDR3 is 10 residues long. Germline loops: CDR1 SQVTM, CDR2 ANQGSEA. Trimming took off 8 bases at V and 2 bases at J, with 5 bases between the two ends. The CDR3: CSTNTDTQYF. In DNA form, the CDR3 reads TGCAGCACGAACACAGATACGCAGTATTTT.